This T cell receptor beta chain comes out of a study of Graves' ophthalmopathy and Graves' hyperthyroidism. Study-level findings and limits: The majority of expanded thyroid clonotypes above 0.001 frequency also occurred in blood.

Trimming stripped 0 bases from V and 2 bases from J, with 10 bases between. Per germline, CDR1 LGHDT and CDR2 YNNKEL (reference sequence). The CDR3 runs to 15 residues. Researchers took RNA transcripts and amplified TCR beta CDR3 regions from them. Amplification began with first-round RT-PCR using HTBI primers, then second-round multiplex PCR was performed. A single record per CDR3 protein comes from TCRdb applying MiXCR to the multiplex PCR reads. The table has about 1.2 million distinct CDR3 sequences, about 40% seen once; the top ten hold over 8.5%. This clonotype came up a few times. Its antigen remains unidentified. People with hyperthyroidism were aged 18 to 65 and newly diagnosed, under 2 months' duration.

Sequencing input: peripheral blood or thyroid tissue (not recorded which). The J gene is TRBJ2-5, the V gene TRBV3-1; D is unresolved. This clonotype was sampled from an adult man with Graves' hyperthyroidism. The CDR3 DNA sequence: TGTGCCAGCAGCCAAGATCTGACACCTCAAGAGACCCAGTACTTC. This encodes CASSQDLTPQETQYF.